The sequence of this T cell receptor (beta chain) was determined in a study of T-cell reconstitution after alpha-beta-depleted transplantation in children. Points from the study as a whole: T-cell numbers and diversity, one year after transplant, stemmed largely from T cells that were newly produced. Roughly two months post-transplant, alpha-beta T cells reportedly originated from several hundred graft clones that had expanded. Recipient T cells and thymic progenitors that survived were the source of the high TCRbeta diversity seen at day 60 in some patients.

This clonotype was detected many times. Its target is not known. During its preparation, the TCRbeta library received unique molecular identifiers. TCRdb redid the calling of the PCR reads with MiXCR, one entry per CDR3 protein. Among fewer than 350,000 distinct CDR3 sequences, roughly 7.8% were seen once, and the ten largest hold approximately 9.6%. This sequence was found in a female patient under 10 years old who had a stem cell transplant for Fanconi anemia, so the T cells may come from the graft donor. The sample here was peripheral blood, taken 360 days after TCRalphabeta/CD19-depleted stem cell transplant.

CDR3 sequence reads: CASTVMGLAGRVNEQFF. The CDR3 DNA follows: TGTGCCAGCACCGTAATGGGGCTAGCGGGAAGAGTCAATGAGCAGTTCTTC. V usage is TRBV11-1 and J usage is TRBJ2-1, with 9 bases aligning to TRBD2. CDR3 length: 17 amino acids. The ends lost 7 bases at V and 6 bases at J; junction bases unmatched: 16. CDR1 and CDR2 from the germline V gene are SGHAT and FQDESV (reference sequence). The full variable domain, completed using reference TRBV11-1 and TRBJ2-1, is EAEVAQSPRYKITEKSQAVAFWCDPISGHATLYWYRQILGQGPELLVQFQDESVVDDSQLPKDRFSAERLKGVDSTLKIQPAELGDSAMYLCASTVMGLAGRVNEQFFGPGTRLTVL.